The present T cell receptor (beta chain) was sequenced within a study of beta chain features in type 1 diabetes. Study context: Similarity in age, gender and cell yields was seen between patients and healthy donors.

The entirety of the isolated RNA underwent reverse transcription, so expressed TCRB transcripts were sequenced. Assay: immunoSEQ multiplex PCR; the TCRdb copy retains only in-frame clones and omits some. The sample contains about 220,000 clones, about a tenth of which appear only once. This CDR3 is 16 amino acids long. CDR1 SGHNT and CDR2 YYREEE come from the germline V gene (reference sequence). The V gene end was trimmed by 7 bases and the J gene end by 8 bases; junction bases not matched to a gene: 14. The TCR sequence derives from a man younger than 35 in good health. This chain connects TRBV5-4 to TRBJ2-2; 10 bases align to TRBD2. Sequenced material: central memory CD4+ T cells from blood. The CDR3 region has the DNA TGTGCCAGCCACCGTGGGAGCGGGAGGGCAATGGGGGAGCTGTTTTTT. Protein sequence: CASHRGSGRAMGELFF.